This TCR beta chain emerged from a study of Ad26.COV2.S vaccination and SARS-CoV-2 variants. Study at large: Donor participated within the Ad26.COV2.S arm of the COV1001 trial. Ad26.COV2.S was injected intramuscularly once or twice, 56 days apart.

Note on this clone: Its antigen is unidentified.

Study-wide points: Those who received the vaccine showed greater spike-specific TCR breadth than those given placebo.

Clones were sequenced by immunoSEQ multiplex PCR, and TCRdb holds only the in-frame ones, with some missing. The sample contains roughly 350,000 clones, less than 90% of which appear only once. The treatment here: 19 received Ad26.COV2.S at low or high dose, single or two shots; roughly five received placebo; per-sample allocation not given. On day 63 after the first injection, vaccine and placebo recipients gave samples. CDR1 is SGDLS and CDR2 is YYNGEE in the germline V gene. V lost 3 bases, J lost 7 bases, and 13 bases lay in between. This CDR3 has 13 residues. The source was peripheral blood, collected in a trial of Ad26.COV2.S vaccine versus placebo. This sequence joins TRBV9 and TRBJ1-2, with D perhaps TRBD1 (5 bases). This TCR derives from a person between 18 and 65 years old who received the Ad26.COV2.S COVID-19 vaccine or a placebo. CDR3 protein: CASSDSGAGGYTF. The CDR3 DNA follows: TGTGCCAGCAGCGACTCCGGGGCGGGTGGCTACACCTTC.